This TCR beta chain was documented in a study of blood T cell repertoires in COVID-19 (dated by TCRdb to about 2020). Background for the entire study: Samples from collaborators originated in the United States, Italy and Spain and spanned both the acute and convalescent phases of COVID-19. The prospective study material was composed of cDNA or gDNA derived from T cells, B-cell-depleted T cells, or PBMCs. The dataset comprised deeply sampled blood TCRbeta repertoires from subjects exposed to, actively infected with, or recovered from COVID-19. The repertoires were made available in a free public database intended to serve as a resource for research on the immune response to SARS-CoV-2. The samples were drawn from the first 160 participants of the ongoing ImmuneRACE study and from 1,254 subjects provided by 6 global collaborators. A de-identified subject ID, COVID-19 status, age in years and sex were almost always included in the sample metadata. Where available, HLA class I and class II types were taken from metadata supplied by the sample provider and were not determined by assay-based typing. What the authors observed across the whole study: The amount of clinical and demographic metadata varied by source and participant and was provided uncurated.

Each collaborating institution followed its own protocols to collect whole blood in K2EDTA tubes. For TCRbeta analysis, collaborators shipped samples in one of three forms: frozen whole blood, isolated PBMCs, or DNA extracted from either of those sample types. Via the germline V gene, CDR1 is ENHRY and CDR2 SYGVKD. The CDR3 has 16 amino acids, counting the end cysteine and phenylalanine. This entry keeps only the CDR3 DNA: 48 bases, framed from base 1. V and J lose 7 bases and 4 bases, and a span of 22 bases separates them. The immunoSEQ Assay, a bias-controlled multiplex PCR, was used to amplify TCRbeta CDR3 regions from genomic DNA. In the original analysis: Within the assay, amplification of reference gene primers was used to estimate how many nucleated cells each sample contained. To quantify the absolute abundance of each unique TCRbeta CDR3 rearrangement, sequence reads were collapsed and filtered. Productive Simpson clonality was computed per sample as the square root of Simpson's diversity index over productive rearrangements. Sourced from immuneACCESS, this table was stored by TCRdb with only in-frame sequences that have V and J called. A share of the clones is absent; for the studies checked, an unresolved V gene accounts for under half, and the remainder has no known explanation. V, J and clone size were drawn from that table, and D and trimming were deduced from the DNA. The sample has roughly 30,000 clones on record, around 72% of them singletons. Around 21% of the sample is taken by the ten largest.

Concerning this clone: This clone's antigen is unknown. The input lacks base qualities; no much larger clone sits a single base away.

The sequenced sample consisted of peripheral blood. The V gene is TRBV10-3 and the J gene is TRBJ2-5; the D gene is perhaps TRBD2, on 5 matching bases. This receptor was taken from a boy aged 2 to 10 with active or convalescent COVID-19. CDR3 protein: CAITKPLRGSPETQYF. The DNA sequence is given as TGTGCCATCACCAAGCCCCTTAGAGGGAGCCCAGAGACCCAGTACTTC.